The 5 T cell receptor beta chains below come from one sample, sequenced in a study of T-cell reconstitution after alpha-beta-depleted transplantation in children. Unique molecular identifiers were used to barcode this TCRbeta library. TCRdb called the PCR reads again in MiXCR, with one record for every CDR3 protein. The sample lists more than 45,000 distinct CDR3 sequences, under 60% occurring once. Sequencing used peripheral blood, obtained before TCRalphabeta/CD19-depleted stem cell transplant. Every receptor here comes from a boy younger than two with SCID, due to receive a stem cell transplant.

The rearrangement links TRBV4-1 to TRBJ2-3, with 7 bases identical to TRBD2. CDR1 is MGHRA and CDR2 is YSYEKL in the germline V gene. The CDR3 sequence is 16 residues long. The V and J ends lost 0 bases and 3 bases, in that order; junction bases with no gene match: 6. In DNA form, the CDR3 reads TGCGCCAGCAGCCAAGAGGGGGGGGGTGAGACAGATACGCAGTATTTT. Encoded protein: CASSQEGGGETDTQYF.

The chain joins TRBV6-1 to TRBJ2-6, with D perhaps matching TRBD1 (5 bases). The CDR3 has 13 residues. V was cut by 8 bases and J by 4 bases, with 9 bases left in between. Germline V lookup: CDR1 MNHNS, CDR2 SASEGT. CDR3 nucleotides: TGTGCCAGCCGCCAGGGAGGGGCCAACGTCCTGACTTTC. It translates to CASRQGGANVLTF.

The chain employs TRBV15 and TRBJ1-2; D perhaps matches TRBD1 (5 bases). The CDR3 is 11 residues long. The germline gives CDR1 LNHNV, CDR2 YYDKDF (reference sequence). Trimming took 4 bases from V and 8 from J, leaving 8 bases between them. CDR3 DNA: TGTGCCACCAGCACGGGGCGGGGCTACACCTTC. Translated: CATSTGRGYTF.

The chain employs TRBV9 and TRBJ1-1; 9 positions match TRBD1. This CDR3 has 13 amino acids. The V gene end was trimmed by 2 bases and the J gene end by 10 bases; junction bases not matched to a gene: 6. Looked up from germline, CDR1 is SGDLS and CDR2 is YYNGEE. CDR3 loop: CASSVSGQGRAFF. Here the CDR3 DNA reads TGTGCCAGCAGCGTCTCGGGACAGGGCCGAGCTTTCTTT.

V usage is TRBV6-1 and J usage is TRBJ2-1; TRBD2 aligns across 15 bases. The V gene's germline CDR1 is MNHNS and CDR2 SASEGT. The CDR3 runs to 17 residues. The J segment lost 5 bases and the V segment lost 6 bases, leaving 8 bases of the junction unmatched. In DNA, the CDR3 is TGTGCCAGCAGCAGGACTAGCGGGGGGGCCCGTCACAATGAGCAGTTCTTC. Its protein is CASSRTSGGARHNEQFF.